The present T cell receptor (beta chain) was sequenced within a study of blood T cell repertoires in COVID-19. This table comes from immunoSEQ multiplex PCR, and its TCRdb copy is limited to in-frame clones, with some not included. This sample has about 480,000 clones, with about nine tenths found just once. V lost 3 bases and J 0 bases, leaving 10 bases between the germline ends. Germline CDR1 SGHNT, CDR2 YYREEE (reference sequence). The CDR3 totals 16 residues. The specimen sequenced was PBMCs or T cells enriched from blood (not recorded which). The V call is TRBV5-4, the J call TRBJ1-6; unclear D gene. The receptor comes from a woman aged 60 to 75 who had recovered from COVID-19. The CDR3 DNA reads as TGTGCCAGCAGCTCTATGGAGAGCTCCTATAATTCACCCCTCCACTTT. It encodes CASSSMESSYNSPLHF.